A single sample is the source of the 22 T cell receptor beta chains below, sequenced in a study of shared clonotypes between healthy human individuals. Sequencing used immunoSEQ multiplex PCR; TCRdb keeps in-frame clones, though not all of them. The data hold 2 million to 2.5 million clones, with approximately 96% observed a single time. Source material: naive CD4+ T cells sorted from blood. Subset defined: CD45RA+ positively selected. These receptors came from a man aged 18 to 29 in good health.

As regards this clone: This sample includes further DNA sequences coding for the same CDR3. The chain is built from TRBV6-5 and TRBJ2-3, with D hard to call. Germline loops: CDR1 MNHEY, CDR2 SVGAGI. V dropped 4 bases and J dropped 3 bases, with 5 bases sitting between them. The CDR3 consists of 12 residues. This chain's CDR3 is CASSSSTDTQYF. CDR3 bases: TGTGCCAGCAGTTCTAGTACAGATACGCAGTATTTT.

This chain connects TRBV27 to TRBJ1-5; 9 bases line up with TRBD1. The V segment lost 3 bases and the J segment 7 bases; nucleotides outside the gene matches: 7. Germline loops: CDR1 MNHEY, CDR2 SMNVEV (reference sequence). The CDR3 has 15 amino acids. The CDR3 DNA sequence: TGTGCCAGCAGTTTGGGACAGGGAATATCACAGCCCCAGCATTTT. It translates to CASSLGQGISQPQHF.

V is TRBV11-2 and J is TRBJ1-2; perhaps TRBD1 as D (6 bases). Trimming removed 1 base from V and 6 bases from J, with 9 bases in between. The CDR3 is made up of 13 amino acids. CDR1 is SGHAT, CDR2 FQNNGV, per germline. The CDR3 region has the DNA TGTGCCAGCAGCTTAGTACAGGGTAATGGCTACACCTTC. It is translated as CASSLVQGNGYTF.

As DNA, the CDR3 is TGTGCCAGCAGCCTCGACAGGGACAGTAATTCACCCCTCCACTTT. Protein: CASSLDRDSNSPLHF. The J gene is TRBJ1-6, the V gene TRBV21-1; TRBD1 is the table's D call, not checked against the DNA. TRBV21-1 is deemed a pseudogene. The CDR3 covers 15 residues.

A note on this clone: This may stem from a read error, because a much larger clone lies one nucleotide away. This chain links TRBV25-1 with TRBJ2-7, with D unclear. The V gene lost 2 bases and the J gene lost 2 bases, with 1 base spanning the gap. The CDR3 has 11 residues. Looked up from germline, CDR1 is MGHDK and CDR2 is SYGVNS. This CDR3 is CASSEAYEQYF. DNA of the CDR3: TGTGCCAGCAGTGAAGCCTACGAGCAGTACTTC.

The gene calls are TRBV11-2 and TRBJ2-7; D ambiguous. V lost 5 bases to trimming and J lost 3 bases, with 14 bases between them. Germline V lookup: CDR1 SGHAT, CDR2 FQNNGV. The CDR3 is 14 amino acids. The CDR3 region is CASSPRTEFYEQYF. For the CDR3, the DNA is TGTGCCAGCAGCCCACGGACGGAATTCTACGAGCAGTACTTC.

With regard to this clone: Other nucleotide sequences in the sample specify the same CDR3. The V and J genes are TRBV6-5 and TRBJ2-5; D call uncertain. V was shortened by 6 bases and J by 2 bases, with 4 bases between the two germline ends. This CDR3 is built from 11 residues. CDR1 and CDR2 from the germline V gene are MNHEY and SVGAGI. The CDR3 protein is CASSRQETQYF. CDR3 nucleotides: TGTGCCAGCAGCCGTCAAGAGACCCAGTACTTC.

The chain carries TRBV27 and TRBJ1-1; D gene unclear. The CDR3 extends over 13 amino acids. V lost 3 bases and J lost 5, with 10 bases in between. Germline assignment: CDR1 MNHEY and CDR2 SMNVEV (reference sequence). The CDR3 DNA sequence: TGTGCCAGCAGTTTTGGGCTAGGGACTGAAGCTTTCTTT. Translating it yields CASSFGLGTEAFF.

This rearrangement joins TRBV11-3 to TRBJ1-1, with 11 positions matching TRBD1. Germline V gene sequence: CDR1 SGHNT, CDR2 YENEEA. With V trimmed by 5 bases and J by 4 bases, 6 bases remained unmatched. The CDR3 extends over 15 amino acids. CDR3 region: CASSTGQGDSTEAFF. CDR3 bases: TGTGCCAGCAGCACGGGACAGGGGGATAGCACTGAAGCTTTCTTT.

V is TRBV6-6 and J is TRBJ2-7; 7 nucleotides match TRBD2. V trimming: 6 bases; J trimming: 2 bases; junction bases outside the gene matches: 10. The CDR3 extends over 15 amino acids. CDR1 and CDR2 from the germline V gene are MNHNY and SVGAGI (reference sequence). This CDR3 is CASRGGKRNTYEQYF. The CDR3 DNA reads as TGTGCCAGCAGGGGGGGGAAGCGGAATACCTACGAGCAGTACTTC.

J is TRBJ1-5 and V is TRBV28, with D perhaps matching TRBD1 (6 bases). The V end was cut by 3 bases, the J end by 0 bases, with 12 bases between. CDR1 MDHEN and CDR2 SYDVKM come from the germline V gene. The CDR3 is made up of 16 amino acids. In nucleotides, the CDR3 is TGTGCCAGCAGTTTTTCAGGGGCGCGTAGCAATCAGCCCCAGCATTTT. It codes for CASSFSGARSNQPQHF.

The gene calls are TRBV5-6 and TRBJ2-7, with 7 bases lining up with TRBD1. CDR3 length equals 14 residues. V dropped 2 bases and J dropped 3; count of bases not matched to a gene: 5. CDR1 SGHDT and CDR2 YYEEEE come from the germline V gene. DNA for the CDR3: TGTGCCAGCAGCTTATATACAGGGGTCTACGAGCAGTACTTC. Its protein product is CASSLYTGVYEQYF.

This rearrangement joins TRBV28 to TRBJ1-6; 10 nucleotides match TRBD1. Trimming at V came to 6 bases and at J to 8 bases, leaving 7 bases not matched to a gene. Germline V gene sequence: CDR1 MDHEN, CDR2 SYDVKM. The CDR3 length is 15 residues. This CDR3 is CASRRDRGDDSPLHF. In nucleotides, the CDR3 is TGTGCCAGCAGGAGGGACAGGGGAGATGATTCACCCCTCCACTTT.

The chain recombines TRBV6-5 with TRBJ1-2; D uncertain. The CDR3 length is 13 residues. The ends were cut back, 6 bases at V and 0 bases at J, with 8 bases in the middle. Germline V gene lookup returns CDR1 MNHEY and CDR2 SVGAGI. The CDR3 DNA reads as TGTGCCAGCAGCCGAGACACTAACTATGGCTACACCTTC. Amino acid sequence: CASSRDTNYGYTF.

This clone was recorded only once. The chain combines TRBV28 with TRBJ1-1, with a weak D call TRBD1 (6 bases). Between the trimmed V and J ends, which lost 4 bases and 1 base, there was a span of 7 bases. Germline loops: CDR1 MDHEN, CDR2 SYDVKM. This CDR3 has 13 amino acids. This CDR3 is CASSSQGNTEAFF. In DNA form, the CDR3 reads TGTGCCAGCAGTTCACAGGGGAACACTGAAGCTTTCTTT.

The V gene is TRBV7-8, the J gene TRBJ1-2; tentative D call: TRBD1 (6 bases). Germline assignment: CDR1 SGHVS and CDR2 FQNEAQ. The CDR3 is 15 residues long. V gave up 2 bases and J gave up 3 bases, with 13 bases separating them. As DNA, the CDR3 is TGTGCCAGCAGCTTATCAGGGGATAATGACTATGGCTACACCTTC. It encodes CASSLSGDNDYGYTF.

The genes are TRBV10-1 and TRBJ2-1; D gene uncertain. The CDR3 loop spans 15 amino acids. Germline V gene sequence: CDR1 WNHNN, CDR2 SYGVQD (reference sequence). The ends were cut back, 5 bases at V and 6 bases at J, with 17 bases in the middle. The CDR3 DNA reads TGCGCCAGCAGTCCCCGTGACCCTCTGGGCAATGAGCAGTTCTTC. Translation gives CASSPRDPLGNEQFF.

This clone was picked up one time. The V and J genes are TRBV11-2 and TRBJ1-1, with TRBD1 matching over 9 bases. The ends lost 6 bases at V and 7 bases at J; junction bases unmatched: 6. Germline CDR1 is SGHAT and CDR2 is FQNNGV. CDR3 length equals 13 residues. The CDR3 DNA reads TGTGCCAGCAGATTAACAGGGGGCATTGAAGCTTTCTTT. Translating it yields CASRLTGGIEAFF.

The J gene is TRBJ1-2, the V gene TRBV19; D uncertain. Trimming pared 7 bases from V and 1 base from J, leaving 10 bases between. CDR1 is LNHDA and CDR2 is SQIVND in the germline V gene (reference sequence). This CDR3 contains 13 residues. CDR3: CASKRSLNYGYTF. The CDR3 DNA follows: TGTGCCAGTAAAAGAAGCCTTAACTATGGCTACACCTTC.

This chain joins TRBV10-1 and TRBJ1-6, with D perhaps TRBD1 (6 bases). The germline V and J ends were trimmed by 4 bases and 8 bases, with 15 bases remaining between them. The CDR3 is 15 amino acids. The germline V gene encodes CDR1 WNHNN and CDR2 SYGVQD (reference sequence). CDR3 DNA: TGCGCCAGCAGTGTTGGGGGGCCTGTCGATTCACCCCTCCACTTT. Translation: CASSVGGPVDSPLHF.

CDR3 amino acids: CASRRSSSYEQYF. CDR3 bases: TGCGCCAGCAGGCGGTCATCCTCCTACGAGCAGTACTTC. The chain joins TRBV10-2 to TRBJ2-7; D remains ambiguous. Germline CDR1 WSHSY, CDR2 SAAADI. This CDR3 region has 13 residues. Trimming shortened V by 6 bases and J by 0 bases, and 9 bases separated the two germline ends.

This chain links TRBV4-2 with TRBJ2-2, with 9 bases matching TRBD1. There are 18 residues in the CDR3. CDR1 LGHNA and CDR2 YNFKEQ come from the germline V gene. The V gene end was trimmed by 0 bases and the J gene end by 6 bases; junction bases not matched to a gene: 11. This CDR3 is CASSQDLAATGGAGELFF. For the CDR3, the DNA is TGTGCCAGCAGCCAAGACCTTGCGGCCACAGGGGGCGCCGGGGAGCTGTTTTTT.